This TCR beta chain was documented in a study of blood T cells in healthy people across ages. Overall study findings and caveats: Estimates of total diversity, which came from one million sequenced T cells, were considered to be underestimates. Whereas aged donors had fewer naive CD4+ cells, long-lived donors had more of them and higher diversity.

In this sample, this clonotype turned up a few times. Its antigen is currently unknown. A second PCR of roughly 7 to 11 cycles used a sample-barcoded 5' primer and a J-beta primer mix. Each CDR3 protein gets one entry after TCRdb re-called the 5' RACE reads with MiXCR. The sample has about 1.6 million distinct CDR3 sequences, roughly a third seen once. The trim removed 5 bases at V and 1 base at J, leaving 7 bases unmatched. CDR1 DFQATT and CDR2 SNEGSKA come from the germline V gene (reference sequence). The CDR3 consists of 17 residues. The clonotype originates from a woman younger than 45 in good health. The chain uses TRBV20-1 and TRBJ2-1; 14 bases match TRBD2. The sample comprised blood. CDR3 region: CSASGLAGGLSYNEQFF. The CDR3 nucleotides are TGCAGTGCTTCTGGACTAGCGGGGGGACTTTCCTACAATGAGCAGTTCTTC.